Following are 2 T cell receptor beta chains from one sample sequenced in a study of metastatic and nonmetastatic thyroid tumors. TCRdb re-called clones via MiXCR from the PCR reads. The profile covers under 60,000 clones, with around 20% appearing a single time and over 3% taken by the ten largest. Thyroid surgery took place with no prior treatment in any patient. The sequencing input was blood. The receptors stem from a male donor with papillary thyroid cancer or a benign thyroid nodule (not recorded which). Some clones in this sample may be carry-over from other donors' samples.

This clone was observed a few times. The DNA for the CDR3 is TGTGCCAGCAGTTTATGGGACGGGAGGGCCTACGAGCAGTACTTC. Translating it yields CASSLWDGRAYEQYF. The chain joins TRBV27 to TRBJ2-7; 8 bases map to TRBD2. Germline CDR1 reads MNHEY; CDR2 reads SMNVEV (reference sequence). The CDR3 covers 15 residues. Losses at the gene ends were 1 base for V and 2 bases for J; bases not matched to a gene: 4.

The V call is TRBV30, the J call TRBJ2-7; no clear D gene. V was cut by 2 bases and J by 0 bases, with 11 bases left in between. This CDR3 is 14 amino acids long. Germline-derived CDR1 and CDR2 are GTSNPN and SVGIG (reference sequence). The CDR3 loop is CAWSKVRYSYEQYF. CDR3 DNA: TGTGCCTGGAGTAAGGTCCGCTACTCCTACGAGCAGTACTTC.